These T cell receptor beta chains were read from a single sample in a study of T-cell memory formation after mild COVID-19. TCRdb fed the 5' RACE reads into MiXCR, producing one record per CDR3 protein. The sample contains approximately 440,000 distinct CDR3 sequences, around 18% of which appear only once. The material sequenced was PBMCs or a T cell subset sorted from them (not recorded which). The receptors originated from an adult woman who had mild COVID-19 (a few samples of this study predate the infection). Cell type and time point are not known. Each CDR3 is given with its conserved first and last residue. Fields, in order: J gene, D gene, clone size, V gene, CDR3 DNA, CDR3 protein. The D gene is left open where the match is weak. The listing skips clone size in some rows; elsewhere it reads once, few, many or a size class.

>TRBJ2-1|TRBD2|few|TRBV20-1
TGCAGTGCTAGAAAGACTAGCGGGGGGGACTCGTACAATGAGCAGTTCTTC
CSARKTSGGDSYNEQFF
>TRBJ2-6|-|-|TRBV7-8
TGTGCCAGCAGCCGGGGTATGGGCTCTGGGGCCAACGTCCTGACTTTC
CASSRGMGSGANVLTF
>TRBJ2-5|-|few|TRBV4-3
TGCGCCAGCAGTTGGACGGTACTAGGGCAAGAGACCCAGTACTTC
CASSWTVLGQETQYF
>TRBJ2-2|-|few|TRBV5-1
TGCGCCAGCAGCTTGGCTGTTCTTGGCAGGGACTACACCGGGGAGCTGTTTTTT
CASSLAVLGRDYTGELFF
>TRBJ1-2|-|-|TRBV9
TGTGCCAGCAGCCCCAGGGAGACAGACTATGGCTACACCTTC
CASSPRETDYGYTF
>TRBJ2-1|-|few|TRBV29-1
TGCAGCGTGAGAACCGGGCCCGGGATAGTGAGGAATGAGCAGTTCTTC
CSVRTGPGIVRNEQFF
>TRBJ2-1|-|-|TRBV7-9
TGTGCCAGCAGCTTAAGGGGTGTCATCGGGGGGCGATCCTACAATGAGCAGTTCTTC
CASSLRGVIGGRSYNEQFF
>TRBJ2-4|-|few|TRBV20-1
TGCAGTGGTTTGGGGGGCCTAAACGCCAAAAACATTCAGTACTTC
CSGLGGLNAKNIQYF
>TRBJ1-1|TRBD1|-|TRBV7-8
TGTGCCAGCAGCTTAGCGGAGGGGACAGCTGAAGCTTTCTTT
CASSLAEGTAEAFF
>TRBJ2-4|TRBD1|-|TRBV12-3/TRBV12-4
TGTGCCAGCAGTTTTAGACAGGGGGAAAACATTCAGTACTTC
CASSFRQGENIQYF
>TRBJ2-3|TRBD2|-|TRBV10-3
TGTGCCATCAGTGCTGGAAGCCTAGCGGGATTGCTCACAGATACGCAGTATTTT
CAISAGSLAGLLTDTQYF
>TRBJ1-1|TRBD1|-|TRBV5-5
TGTGCCAGCAGCTTGTACGTAGGGACAGGGTCTGAAGCTTTCTTT
CASSLYVGTGSEAFF
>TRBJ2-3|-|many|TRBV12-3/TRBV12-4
TGTGCCAGCAGTAAACAGGGTAACACAGATACGCAGTATTTT
CASSKQGNTDTQYF
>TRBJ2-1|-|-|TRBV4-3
TGCGCCAGCAGCCAGCTACCTTCTCGGGCCAAGATTGTACACAATGAGCAGTTCTTC
CASSQLPSRAKIVHNEQFF
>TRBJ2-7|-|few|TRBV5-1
TGCGCCAGCAGCTTGGCGGGGGCAGGGACCAAAGGCTCCTACGAGCAGTACTTC
CASSLAGAGTKGSYEQYF
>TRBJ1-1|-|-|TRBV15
TGTGCCACCAGCCCTAACCCAGAGTGGAACACTGAAGCTTTCTTT
CATSPNPEWNTEAFF